The rows below give T cell receptor beta chains drawn from one sample of a study of T cells after yellow fever vaccination. TCRdb recomputed calls from the 5' RACE reads with MiXCR, one row per CDR3 protein. The repertoire holds 300,000 to 450,000 distinct CDR3 sequences, with 6.2% as singletons. The starting material was PBMCs, obtained 5 days after the yellow fever booster vaccination. These receptors all come from a man aged 25 to 40 who received the YFV17D yellow fever vaccine. CDR3s include the opening cysteine and the closing phenylalanine or tryptophan.

j_call v_call cdr3_aa
TRBJ2-1 TRBV20-1 CSARTLAGWEQFF
TRBJ2-5 TRBV24-1 CATSDGGGETQYF
TRBJ2-1 TRBV7-2 CASSFSGRIHEQFF
TRBJ2-7 TRBV5-1 CASAEVFGTEQYF
TRBJ2-5 TRBV14 CASSLLPGLGVETQYF
TRBJ2-6 TRBV10-3 CAISSTSVGANVLTF
TRBJ2-7 TRBV7-8 CASSVSGTRYEQYF
TRBJ2-6 TRBV5-5 CASSSTTLGANVLTF
TRBJ2-4 TRBV18 CASSPPGVSKNIQYF
TRBJ2-1 TRBV20-1 CSASGLAGVYEQFF
TRBJ2-5 TRBV15 CATSPVTSGRASWETQYF
TRBJ2-3 TRBV29-1 CSVVDRESTDTQYF
TRBJ2-1 TRBV5-4 CASSLEVKRNEQFF
TRBJ1-1 TRBV4-3 CASSQMGDLWRNTEAFF
TRBJ2-3 TRBV27 CASRPAGGDTQYF
TRBJ2-1 TRBV5-6 CASLFYEQFF
TRBJ2-7 TRBV20-1 CSARFSGRLEQYF
TRBJ2-5 TRBV28 CASSLAGTVTQYF
TRBJ2-2 TRBV12-3/TRBV12-4 CASSPASGINTGELFF
TRBJ1-2 TRBV28 CASSLTGAVTDGYTF
TRBJ1-6 TRBV5-6 CASSTRRVDSPLHF
TRBJ2-7 TRBV6-6 CASSYSDWDAQYF
TRBJ2-7 TRBV9 CASSVAPWRGVSEQYF
TRBJ2-7 TRBV14 CASSQLGTYNYEQYF
TRBJ2-3 TRBV29-1 CSVGELRFTDTQYF
TRBJ2-2 TRBV5-1 CASSFVTGARTGELFF